A single sample is the source of the 10 T cell receptor beta chains below, sequenced in a study of human CD8 memory T cell subsets. Generation of TCR beta libraries used UMI-labeled 5' RACE. Each CDR3 protein gets one entry in TCRdb, which reprocessed the 5' RACE reads and gives no DNA. The sample has 6,500 to 7,000 distinct CDR3 sequences. The sample consisted of CD8+ T cells from PBMCs. The receptor set was obtained from a human donor in good health.

This chain uses TRBV6-5 with TRBJ2-7; TCRdb reports TRBD1, a call that lacks DNA to check it against. Germline loops: CDR1 MNHEY, CDR2 SVGAGI. The CDR3 has 15 residues. CDR3 in amino acids: CASSYSAQGSYEQYF.

This chain links TRBV2 with TRBJ2-2; TCRdb indicates TRBD2, and absent DNA this call remains unverified. The CDR3 totals 15 residues. Germline values: CDR1 SNHLY, CDR2 FYNNEI. The CDR3: CASALTSGITGELFF.

The V call is TRBV5-1, the J call TRBJ1-1; without DNA, the TCRdb call of TRBD1 cannot be checked. Germline assignment: CDR1 SGHRS and CDR2 YFSETQ. The CDR3 length is 15 residues. The CDR3 sequence is CASSFGGELNTEAFF.

The chain recombines TRBV6-6 with TRBJ2-7. CDR1 is MNHNY and CDR2 is SVGAGI in the germline V gene (reference sequence). This CDR3 is 12 amino acids long. CDR3: CASSSAAVEQYF.

This chain joins TRBV10-1 and TRBJ2-2; with no DNA, the TCRdb D assignment of TRBD1 cannot be verified. This CDR3 region has 14 residues. CDR1 and CDR2 from the germline V gene are WNHNN and SYGVQD (reference sequence). CDR3 in amino acids: CASSESEGAGELFF.

The chain links TRBV11-2 to TRBJ2-1; TCRdb's D call of TRBD2 is untestable without DNA. Per the germline V gene, CDR1 is SGHAT and CDR2 is FQNNGV. This CDR3 is 16 amino acids long. CDR3 in amino acids: CASSPTTSGTYNEQFF.

The CDR3 loop reads CASSVGTGWTEAFF. The genes are TRBV19 and TRBJ1-1; TCRdb indicates TRBD1, and absent DNA this call remains unverified. The length of the CDR3 is 14 residues. From germline, CDR1 is LNHDA and CDR2 SQIVND (reference sequence).

The CDR3 loop is CASSPPRSYEQYF. The J gene is TRBJ2-7, the V gene TRBV7-9. The CDR3 is 13 amino acids. Per germline, CDR1 SEHNR and CDR2 FQNEAQ (reference sequence).

The V call is TRBV7-9, the J call TRBJ2-7; TCRdb's D gene call, TRBD2, goes unchecked for lack of DNA. Germline V gives CDR1 SEHNR, CDR2 FQNEAQ (reference sequence). The CDR3 loop spans 15 amino acids. The CDR3: CASSLGGLAPSEQYF.

The chain uses TRBV28 and TRBJ2-7; the TCRdb call, TRBD1, lacks DNA for checking. Germline CDR1 is MDHEN and CDR2 is SYDVKM. This CDR3 is 15 amino acids long. The CDR3 loop is CASSSRIQGKWEQYF.